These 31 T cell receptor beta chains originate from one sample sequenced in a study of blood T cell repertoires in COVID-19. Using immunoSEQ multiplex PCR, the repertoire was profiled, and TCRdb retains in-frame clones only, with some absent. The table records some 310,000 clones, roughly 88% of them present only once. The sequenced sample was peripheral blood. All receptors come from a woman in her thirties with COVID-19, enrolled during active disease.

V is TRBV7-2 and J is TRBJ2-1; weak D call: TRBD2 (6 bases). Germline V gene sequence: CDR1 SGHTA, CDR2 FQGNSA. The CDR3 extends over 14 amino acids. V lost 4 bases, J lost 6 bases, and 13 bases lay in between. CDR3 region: CASSSPTRGNEQFF. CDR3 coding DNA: TGTGCCAGCAGCTCGCCGACTAGGGGCAATGAGCAGTTCTTC.

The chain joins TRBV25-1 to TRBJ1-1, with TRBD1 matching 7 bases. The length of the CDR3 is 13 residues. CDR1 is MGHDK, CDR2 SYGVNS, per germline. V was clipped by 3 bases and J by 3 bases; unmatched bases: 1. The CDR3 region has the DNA TGTGCCAGCAGTGACACAGGGGACACTGAAGCTTTCTTT. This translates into CASSDTGDTEAFF.

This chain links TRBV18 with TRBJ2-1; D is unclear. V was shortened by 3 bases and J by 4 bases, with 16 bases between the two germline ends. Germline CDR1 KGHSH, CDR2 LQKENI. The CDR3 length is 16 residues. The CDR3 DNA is TGTGCCAGCTCACCGCCGGTTGCGCGAATATACAATGAGCAGTTCTTC. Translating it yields CASSPPVARIYNEQFF. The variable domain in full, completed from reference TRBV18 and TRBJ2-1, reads NAGVMQNPRHLVRRRGQEARLRCSPMKGHSHVYWYRQLPEEGLKFMVYLQKENIIDESGMPKERFSAEFPKEGPSILRIQQVVRGDSAAYFCASSPPVARIYNEQFFGPGTRLTVL.

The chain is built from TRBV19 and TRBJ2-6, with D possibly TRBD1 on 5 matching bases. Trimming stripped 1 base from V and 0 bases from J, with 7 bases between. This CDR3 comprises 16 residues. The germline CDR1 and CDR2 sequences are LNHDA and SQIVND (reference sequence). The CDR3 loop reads CASSIGQSSGANVLTF. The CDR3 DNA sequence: TGTGCCAGTAGTATAGGACAGAGCTCTGGGGCCAACGTCCTGACTTTC. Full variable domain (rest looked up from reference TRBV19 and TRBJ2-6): DGGITQSPKYLFRKEGQNVTLSCEQNLNHDAMYWYRQDPGQGLRLIYYSQIVNDFQKGDIAEGYSVSREKKESFPLTVTSAQKNPTAFYLCASSIGQSSGANVLTFGAGSRLTVL.

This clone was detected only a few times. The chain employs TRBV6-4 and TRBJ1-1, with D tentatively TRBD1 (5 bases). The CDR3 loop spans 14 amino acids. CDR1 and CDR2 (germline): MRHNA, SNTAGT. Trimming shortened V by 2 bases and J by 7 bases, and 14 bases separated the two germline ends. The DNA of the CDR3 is TGTGCCAGCAGTGACAGCAGGGAATCGAGTGAAGCTTTCTTT. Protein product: CASSDSRESSEAFF.

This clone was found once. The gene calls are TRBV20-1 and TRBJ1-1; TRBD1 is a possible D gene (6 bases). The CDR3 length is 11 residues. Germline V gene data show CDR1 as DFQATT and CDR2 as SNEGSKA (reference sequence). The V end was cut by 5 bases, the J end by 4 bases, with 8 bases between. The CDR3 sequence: CSAPRGTEAFF. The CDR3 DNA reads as TGCAGTGCTCCCAGGGGCACTGAAGCTTTCTTT.

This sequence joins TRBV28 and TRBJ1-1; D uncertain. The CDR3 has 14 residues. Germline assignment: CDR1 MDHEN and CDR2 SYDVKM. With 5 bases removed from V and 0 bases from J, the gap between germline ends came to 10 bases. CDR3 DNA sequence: TGTGCCAGCAGTCTCGACGGAGTGAACACTGAAGCTTTCTTT. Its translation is CASSLDGVNTEAFF.

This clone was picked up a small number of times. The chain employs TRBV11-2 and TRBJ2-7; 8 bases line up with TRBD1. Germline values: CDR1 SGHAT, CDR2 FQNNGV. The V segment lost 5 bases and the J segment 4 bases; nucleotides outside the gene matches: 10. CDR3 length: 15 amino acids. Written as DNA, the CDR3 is TGTGCCAGCAGCGTGGACAGGGTTCCTTCTTACGAGCAGTACTTC. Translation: CASSVDRVPSYEQYF.

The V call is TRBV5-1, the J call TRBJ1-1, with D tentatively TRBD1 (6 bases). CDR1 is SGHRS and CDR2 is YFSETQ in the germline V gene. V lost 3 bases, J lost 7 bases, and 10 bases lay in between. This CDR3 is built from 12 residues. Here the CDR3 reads CASSSQGNEAFF. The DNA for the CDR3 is TGCGCCAGCAGCTCGCAGGGGAATGAAGCTTTCTTT.

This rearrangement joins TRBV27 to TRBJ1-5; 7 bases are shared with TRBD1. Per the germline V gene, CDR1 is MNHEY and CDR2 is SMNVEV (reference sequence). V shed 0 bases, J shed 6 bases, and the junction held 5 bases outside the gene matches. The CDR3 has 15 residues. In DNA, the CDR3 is TGTGCCAGCAGTTTATCCCAGGGGGTGGGTCAGCCCCAGCATTTT. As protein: CASSLSQGVGQPQHF.

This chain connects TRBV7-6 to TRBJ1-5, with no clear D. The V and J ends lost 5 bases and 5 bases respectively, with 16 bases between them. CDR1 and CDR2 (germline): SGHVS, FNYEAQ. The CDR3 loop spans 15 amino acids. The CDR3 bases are TGTGCCAGCAGCAGGGCCGTAGGACTGGATCAGCCCCAGCATTTT. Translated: CASSRAVGLDQPQHF.

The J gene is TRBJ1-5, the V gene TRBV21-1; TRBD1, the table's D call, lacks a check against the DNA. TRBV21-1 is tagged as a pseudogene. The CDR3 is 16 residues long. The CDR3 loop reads CASSKCSGRNNQPQHF. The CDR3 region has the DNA TGTGCCAGCAGCAAGTGTTCTGGCAGGAACAATCAGCCCCAGCATTTT.

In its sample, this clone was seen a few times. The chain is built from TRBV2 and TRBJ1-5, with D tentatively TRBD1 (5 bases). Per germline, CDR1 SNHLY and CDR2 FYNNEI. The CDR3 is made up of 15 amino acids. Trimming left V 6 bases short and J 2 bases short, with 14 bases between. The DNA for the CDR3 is TGTGCCAGCAGAGAACAGGATTGGGGCAATCAGCCCCAGCATTTT. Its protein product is CASREQDWGNQPQHF. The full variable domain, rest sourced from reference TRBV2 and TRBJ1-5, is EPEVTQTPSHQVTQMGQEVILRCVPISNHLYFYWYRQILGQKVEFLVSFYNNEISEKSEIFDDQFSVERPDGSNFTLKIRSTKLEDSAMYFCASREQDWGNQPQHFGDGTRLSIL.

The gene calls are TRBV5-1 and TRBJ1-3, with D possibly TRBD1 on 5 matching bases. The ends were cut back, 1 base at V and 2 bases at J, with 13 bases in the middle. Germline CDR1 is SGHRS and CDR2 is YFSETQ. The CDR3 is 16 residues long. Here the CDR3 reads CASSLNQGSAGNTIYF. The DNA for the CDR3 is TGCGCCAGCAGCTTGAATCAGGGTTCGGCTGGAAACACCATATATTTT.

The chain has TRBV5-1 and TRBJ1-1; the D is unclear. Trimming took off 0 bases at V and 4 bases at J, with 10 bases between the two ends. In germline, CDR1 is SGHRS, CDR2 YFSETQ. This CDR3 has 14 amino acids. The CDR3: CASSLGVAVTEAFF. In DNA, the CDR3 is TGCGCCAGCAGCTTGGGAGTCGCGGTCACTGAAGCTTTCTTT.

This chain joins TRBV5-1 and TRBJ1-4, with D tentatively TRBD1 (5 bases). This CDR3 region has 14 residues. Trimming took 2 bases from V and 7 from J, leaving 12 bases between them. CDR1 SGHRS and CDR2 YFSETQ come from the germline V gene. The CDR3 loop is CASSLAGSTEKLFF. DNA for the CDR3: TGCGCCAGCAGCTTAGCAGGGTCGACTGAAAAACTGTTTTTT.

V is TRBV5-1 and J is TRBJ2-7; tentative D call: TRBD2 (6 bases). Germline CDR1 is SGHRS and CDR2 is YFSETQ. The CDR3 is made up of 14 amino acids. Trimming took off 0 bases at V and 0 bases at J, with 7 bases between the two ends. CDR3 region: CASSLVGGSYEQYF. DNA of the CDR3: TGCGCCAGCAGCTTGGTCGGGGGCTCCTACGAGCAGTACTTC.

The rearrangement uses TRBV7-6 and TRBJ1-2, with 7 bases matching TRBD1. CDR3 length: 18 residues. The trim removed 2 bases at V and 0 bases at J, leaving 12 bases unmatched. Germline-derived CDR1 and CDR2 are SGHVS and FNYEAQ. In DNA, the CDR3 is TGTGCCAGCAGCTTACGGACACCGGGACAGCTTACTAACTATGGCTACACCTTC. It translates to CASSLRTPGQLTNYGYTF.

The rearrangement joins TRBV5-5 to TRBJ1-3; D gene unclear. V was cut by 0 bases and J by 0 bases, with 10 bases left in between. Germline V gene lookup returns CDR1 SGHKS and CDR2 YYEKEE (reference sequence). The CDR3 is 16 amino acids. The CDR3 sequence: CASSLEYSSSGNTIYF. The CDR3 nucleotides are TGTGCCAGCAGCTTGGAGTACAGTAGCTCTGGAAACACCATATATTTT.

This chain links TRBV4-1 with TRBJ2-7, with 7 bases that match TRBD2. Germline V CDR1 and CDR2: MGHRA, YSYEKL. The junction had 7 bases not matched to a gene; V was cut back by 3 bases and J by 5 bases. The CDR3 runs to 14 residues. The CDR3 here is CASSQTSRGNEQYF. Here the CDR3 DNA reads TGCGCCAGCAGCCAGACTAGCCGGGGGAACGAGCAGTACTTC.

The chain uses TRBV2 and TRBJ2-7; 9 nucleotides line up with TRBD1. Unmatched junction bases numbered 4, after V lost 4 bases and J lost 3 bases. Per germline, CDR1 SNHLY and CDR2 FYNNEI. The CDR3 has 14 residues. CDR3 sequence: CASSARTGDYEQYF. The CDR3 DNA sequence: TGTGCCAGCAGTGCCCGGACAGGGGACTACGAGCAGTACTTC.

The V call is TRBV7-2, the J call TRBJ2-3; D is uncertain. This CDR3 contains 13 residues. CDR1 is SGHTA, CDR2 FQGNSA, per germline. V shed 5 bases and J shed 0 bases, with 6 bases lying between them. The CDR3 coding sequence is TGTGCCAGCAGCGTAAAAAGCACAGATACGCAGTATTTT. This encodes CASSVKSTDTQYF. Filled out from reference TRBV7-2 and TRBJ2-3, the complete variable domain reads GAGVSQSPSNKVTEKGKDVELRCDPISGHTALYWYRQSLGQGLEFLIYFQGNSAPDKSGLPSDRFSAERTGGSVSTLTIQRTQQEDSAVYLCASSVKSTDTQYFGPGTRLTVL.

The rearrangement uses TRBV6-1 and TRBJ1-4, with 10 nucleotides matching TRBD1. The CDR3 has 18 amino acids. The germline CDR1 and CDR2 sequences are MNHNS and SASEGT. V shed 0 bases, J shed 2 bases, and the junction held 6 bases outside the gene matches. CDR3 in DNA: TGTGCCAGCAGTGAAGCGGAGACAGGGGGCCTTACTAATGAAAAACTGTTTTTT. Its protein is CASSEAETGGLTNEKLFF.

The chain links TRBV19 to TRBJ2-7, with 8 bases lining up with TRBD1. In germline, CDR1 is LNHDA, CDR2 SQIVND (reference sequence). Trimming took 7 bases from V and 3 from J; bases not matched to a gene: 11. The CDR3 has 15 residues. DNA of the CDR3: TGTGCCAGTACCAACCAGAATGACAGGGGCTACGAGCAGTACTTC. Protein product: CASTNQNDRGYEQYF.

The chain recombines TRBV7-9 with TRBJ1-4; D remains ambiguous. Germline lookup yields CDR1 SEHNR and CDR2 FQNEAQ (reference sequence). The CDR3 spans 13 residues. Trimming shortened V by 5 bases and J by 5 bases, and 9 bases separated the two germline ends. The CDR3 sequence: CASSPTPNEKLFF. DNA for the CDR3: TGTGCCAGCAGCCCGACACCAAATGAAAAACTGTTTTTT. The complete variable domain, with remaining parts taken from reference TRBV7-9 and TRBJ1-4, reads DTGVSQNPRHKITKRGQNVTFRCDPISEHNRLYWYRQTLGQGPEFLTYFQNEAQLEKSRLLSDRFSAERPKGSFSTLEIQRTEQGDSAMYLCASSPTPNEKLFFGSGTQLSVL.

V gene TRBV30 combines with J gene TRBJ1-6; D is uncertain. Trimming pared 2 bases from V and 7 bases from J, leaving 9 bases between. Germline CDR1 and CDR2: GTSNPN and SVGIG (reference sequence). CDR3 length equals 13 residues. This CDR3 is CAWSPVLNSPLHF. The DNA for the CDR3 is TGTGCCTGGAGTCCAGTCCTCAATTCACCCCTCCACTTT.

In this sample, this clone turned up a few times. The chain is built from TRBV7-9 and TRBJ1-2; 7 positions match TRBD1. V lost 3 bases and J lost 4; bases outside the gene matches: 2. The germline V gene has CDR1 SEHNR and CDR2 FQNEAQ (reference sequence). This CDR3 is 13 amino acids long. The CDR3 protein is CASSLSGGYGYTF. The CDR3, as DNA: TGTGCCAGCAGCTTGTCAGGGGGCTATGGCTACACCTTC.

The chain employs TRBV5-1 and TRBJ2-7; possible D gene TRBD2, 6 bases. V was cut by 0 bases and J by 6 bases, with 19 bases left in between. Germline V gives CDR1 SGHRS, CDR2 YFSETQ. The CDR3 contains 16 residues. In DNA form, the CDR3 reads TGCGCCAGCAGCTTGGAGGGCCAAGTCGCCGGGGGCGAGCAGTACTTC. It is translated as CASSLEGQVAGGEQYF.

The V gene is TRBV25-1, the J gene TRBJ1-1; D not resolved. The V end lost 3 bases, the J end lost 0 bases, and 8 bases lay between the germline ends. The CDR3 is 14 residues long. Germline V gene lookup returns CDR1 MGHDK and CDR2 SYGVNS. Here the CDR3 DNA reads TGTGCCAGCAGTGATGGAGTTATGAACACTGAAGCTTTCTTT. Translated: CASSDGVMNTEAFF.

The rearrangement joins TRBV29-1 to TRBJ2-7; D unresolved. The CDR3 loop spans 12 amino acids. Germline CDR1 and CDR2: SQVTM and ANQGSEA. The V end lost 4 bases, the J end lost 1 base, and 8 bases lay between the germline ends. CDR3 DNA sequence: TGCAGCGTTGGAGTCGCTTCCTACGAGCAGTACTTC. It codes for CSVGVASYEQYF.

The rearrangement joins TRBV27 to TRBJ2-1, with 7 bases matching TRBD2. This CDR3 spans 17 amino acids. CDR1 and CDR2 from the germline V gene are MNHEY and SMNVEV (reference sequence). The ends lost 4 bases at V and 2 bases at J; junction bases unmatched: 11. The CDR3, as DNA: TGTGCCAGCAGTTCCTACCAGAGGGGAGGGCCCTACAATGAGCAGTTCTTC. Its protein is CASSSYQRGGPYNEQFF.